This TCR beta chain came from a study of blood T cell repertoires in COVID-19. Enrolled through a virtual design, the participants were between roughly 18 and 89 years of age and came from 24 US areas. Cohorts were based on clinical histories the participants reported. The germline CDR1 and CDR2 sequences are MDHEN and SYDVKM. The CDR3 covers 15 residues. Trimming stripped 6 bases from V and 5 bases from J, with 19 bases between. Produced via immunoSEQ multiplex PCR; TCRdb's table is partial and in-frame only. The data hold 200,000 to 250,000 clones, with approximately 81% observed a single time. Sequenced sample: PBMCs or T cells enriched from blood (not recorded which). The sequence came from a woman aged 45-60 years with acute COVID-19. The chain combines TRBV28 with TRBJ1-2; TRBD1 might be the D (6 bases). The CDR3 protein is CASRQGGTGRYGYTF. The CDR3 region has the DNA TGTGCCAGCAGGCAAGGGGGTACAGGGCGTTATGGCTACACCTTC.